These T cell receptor beta chains were read from a single sample in a study of blood T cell repertoires in COVID-19. This table comes from immunoSEQ multiplex PCR, and its TCRdb copy is limited to in-frame clones, with some not included. The sample includes 210,000 or so clones, about four fifths of them seen just once. The specimen sequenced was peripheral blood. Receptors were obtained from a woman between 40 and 55 years old with acute or convalescent COVID-19. Both conserved end residues are part of each CDR3. The D gene is left open where the match is weak.

v_gene	d_gene	j_gene	CDR3aa
TRBV19	TRBD1	TRBJ1-1	CASRSGGAGTEAFF
TRBV5-5	TRBD2	TRBJ2-2	CASSLITSGDTGELFF
TRBV19	.	TRBJ2-3	CASSPQSDTPPYLTDTQYF
TRBV4-3	.	TRBJ2-7	CASSRGFVANYEQYF
TRBV5-4	.	TRBJ1-6	CASSLSRDSPLHF
TRBV4-1	.	TRBJ2-1	CASSQDVAVYNEQFF
TRBV9	TRBD1	TRBJ1-6	CASSVADRDSSPLHF
TRBV7-9	.	TRBJ2-1	CASSLESRVNEQFF
TRBV5-1	TRBD1	TRBJ2-7	CASSRGTGPSYEQYF
TRBV3-1/TRBV3-2	.	TRBJ1-2	CASSPDSWGYTF
TRBV6-1	.	TRBJ1-1	CASSEAARRTEAFF
TRBV4-1	.	TRBJ1-2	CASSQELSSRGYTF
TRBV4-1	.	TRBJ2-7	CASSQEFQQVVYEQYF
TRBV6-1	.	TRBJ2-7	CASSETGPYEQYF
TRBV7-3	.	TRBJ1-1	CASSLRGDDTEAFF
TRBV9	.	TRBJ1-2	CASSPTWGGSNYGYTF
TRBV20-1	.	TRBJ1-4	CSASLPTTNEKLFF
TRBV7-9	TRBD1	TRBJ2-2	CASSLVGTVTGELFF
TRBV5-4	.	TRBJ2-5	CASSKEQNQETQYF
TRBV3-1/TRBV3-2	TRBD1	TRBJ1-1	CASSPRGQNTEAFF
TRBV2	TRBD1	TRBJ2-5	CARKDREQETQYF
TRBV6-2/TRBV6-3	.	TRBJ1-1	CASSFGMNTEAFF
TRBV2	TRBD1	TRBJ1-2	CATRQGVTTYGYTF
TRBV6-1	TRBD1	TRBJ2-2	CASSARTGTSTGELFF
TRBV6-1	TRBD1	TRBJ1-2	CASSDRGYGYTF
TRBV5-6	TRBD1	TRBJ2-3	CASSLAGQGYTDTQYF
TRBV5-1	.	TRBJ2-3	CASSLEELGPKDTQYF
TRBV7-9	.	TRBJ2-7	CASSTSYEQYF
TRBV11-2	.	TRBJ2-7	CASSLPGTSSYEQYF
TRBV30	TRBD1	TRBJ1-3	CAFWTKSPGQGAPNTIYF
TRBV9	TRBD2	TRBJ2-3	CASSVGLAGGSDTQYF
TRBV6-2/TRBV6-3	.	TRBJ2-1	CASSGGLNEQFF
TRBV30	TRBD1	TRBJ1-5	CAWRATGGHQPQHF
TRBV7-9	TRBD1	TRBJ1-1	CASTRGQPNTEAFF
TRBV9	TRBD1	TRBJ1-6	CASSRDRGRASPLHF
TRBV4-3	TRBD2	TRBJ2-7	CASSLRVSGSYEQYF
TRBV9	.	TRBJ2-1	CASSVGFYSSYNEQFF
TRBV7-8	.	TRBJ1-4	CASSSDREKLFF
TRBV7-2	TRBD2	TRBJ2-7	CASSLASGPAYEQYF
TRBV11-1	.	TRBJ1-6	CASSWDIRGSPLHF
TRBV19	.	TRBJ1-5	CASSIAVRNQPQHF
TRBV28	.	TRBJ2-7	CASSTGGYEQYF
TRBV28	.	TRBJ1-6	CASSFRGSPLHF
TRBV19	.	TRBJ2-2	CASSADRITGELFF
TRBV4-3	.	TRBJ2-1	CASSQDLGSYNEQFF
TRBV6-5	.	TRBJ2-7	CASSYSMGGEQYF
TRBV5-1	.	TRBJ1-2	CASSTGMGIGGYTF
TRBV25-1	.	TRBJ1-1	CASSVPTNTEAFF
TRBV7-8	TRBD2	TRBJ2-2	CASSTPRRAGDTGELFF
TRBV11-2	TRBD2	TRBJ2-1	CASSPASGRACRQFF
TRBV11-3	TRBD2	TRBJ2-3	CASSSSLAGGPDTQYF